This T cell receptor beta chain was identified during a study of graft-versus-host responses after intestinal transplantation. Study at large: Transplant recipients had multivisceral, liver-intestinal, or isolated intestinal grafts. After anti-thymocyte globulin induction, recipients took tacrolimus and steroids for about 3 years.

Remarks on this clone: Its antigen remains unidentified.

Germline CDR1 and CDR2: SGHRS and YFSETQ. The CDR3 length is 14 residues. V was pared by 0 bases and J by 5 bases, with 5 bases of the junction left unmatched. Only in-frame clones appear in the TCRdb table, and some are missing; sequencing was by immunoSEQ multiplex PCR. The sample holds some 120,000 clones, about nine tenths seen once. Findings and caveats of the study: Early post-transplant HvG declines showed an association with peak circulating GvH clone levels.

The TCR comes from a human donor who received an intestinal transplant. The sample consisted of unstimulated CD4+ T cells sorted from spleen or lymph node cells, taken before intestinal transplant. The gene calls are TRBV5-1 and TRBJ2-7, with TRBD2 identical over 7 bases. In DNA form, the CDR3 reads TGCGCCAGCAGCTTGGAGGGAGGGCCCCACGAGCAGTACTTC. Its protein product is CASSLEGGPHEQYF.